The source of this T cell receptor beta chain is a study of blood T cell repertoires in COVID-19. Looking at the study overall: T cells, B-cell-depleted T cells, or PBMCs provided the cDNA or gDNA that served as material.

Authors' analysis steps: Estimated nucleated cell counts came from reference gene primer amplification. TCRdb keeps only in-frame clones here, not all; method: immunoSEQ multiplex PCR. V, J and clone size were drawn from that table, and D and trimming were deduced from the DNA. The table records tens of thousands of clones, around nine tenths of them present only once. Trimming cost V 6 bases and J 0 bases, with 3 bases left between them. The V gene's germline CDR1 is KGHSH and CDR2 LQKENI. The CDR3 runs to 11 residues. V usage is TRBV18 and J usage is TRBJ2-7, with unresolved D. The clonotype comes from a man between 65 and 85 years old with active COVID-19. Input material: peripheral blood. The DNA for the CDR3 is TGTGCCAGCTCTAGCTCCTACGAGCAGTACTTC. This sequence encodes CASSSSYEQYF. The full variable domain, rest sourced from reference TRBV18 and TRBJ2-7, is NAGVMQNPRHLVRRRGQEARLRCSPMKGHSHVYWYRQLPEEGLKFMVYLQKENIIDESGMPKERFSAEFPKEGPSILRIQQVVRGDSAAYFCASSSSYEQYFGPGTRLTVT.